The entry below gives a single T cell receptor beta chain sequence along with its context. Original analysis: Amplification of reference gene primers was used by the study to estimate nucleated cell counts. The data were produced by immunoSEQ multiplex PCR, yet TCRdb's version contains in-frame clones alone and is incomplete. The DNA gave D and trimming, while V, J and clone size come from that table. The sample contains approximately 140,000 clones, approximately 84% of which appear only once. The source of the sample is a study of blood T cell repertoires in COVID-19. Study-wide context: From the United States, Italy and Spain came samples of acute and convalescent COVID-19. T cells, B-cell-depleted T cells, or PBMCs supplied cDNA or gDNA.

V was clipped by 8 bases and J by 0 bases; unmatched bases: 8. The CDR3 totals 17 residues. CDR1 and CDR2 from the germline V gene are WSHSY and SAAADI. V is TRBV10-2 and J is TRBJ2-6, with 9 bases identical to TRBD1. The sequence came from a man aged 55 to 70 with acute or convalescent COVID-19. Sequencing used peripheral blood. CDR3 loop: CASAPTGGISGANVLTF. DNA for the CDR3: TGCGCCAGCGCCCCGACAGGGGGGATCTCTGGGGCCAACGTCCTGACTTTC.